These 32 T cell receptor beta chains were all obtained from the same sample, sequenced in a study of blood T cell repertoires in COVID-19. TCRdb's copy holds only in-frame clones and misses some; the assay was immunoSEQ multiplex PCR. The sample has 180,000 or so clones, approximately 83% seen once. The sample was PBMCs or T cells enriched from blood (not recorded which). The receptors derive from a woman aged 55-75 years who had recovered from COVID-19.

The chain carries TRBV19 and TRBJ2-2; 7 positions agree with TRBD1. The CDR3 totals 15 residues. Germline V CDR1 and CDR2: LNHDA, SQIVND (reference sequence). J was trimmed by 4 bases and V by 6 bases; bases with no gene match: 8. Here the CDR3 reads CASREGATSTGELFF. In nucleotides, the CDR3 is TGTGCCAGTAGAGAGGGGGCGACGTCCACCGGGGAGCTGTTTTTT.

The chain links TRBV3-1 (or the pseudogene TRBV3-2) to TRBJ2-7; TRBD2 aligns across 10 bases. Trimming removed 1 base from V and 3 bases from J; junction bases left unmatched: 3. CDR3 length equals 15 residues. Germline V CDR1 and CDR2: LGHDT, YNNKEL (reference sequence). DNA of the CDR3: TGTGCCAGCAGCCAAGTGGCTAGCGGGGGCTACGAGCAGTACTTC. It yields the protein CASSQVASGGYEQYF.

This sequence joins TRBV7-9 and TRBJ1-5; 10 nucleotides agree with TRBD1. This CDR3 spans 14 amino acids. J gave up 7 bases and V 3 bases, and 3 bases lay outside the gene matches. Looked up from germline, CDR1 is SEHNR and CDR2 is FQNEAQ (reference sequence). The CDR3 loop is CASSLTGGGQPQHF. The DNA of the CDR3 is TGTGCCAGCAGCTTGACAGGGGGCGGACAGCCCCAGCATTTT.

This chain links TRBV28 with TRBJ1-1; D possibly corresponds to TRBD1 (6 bases). The CDR3 is 15 residues long. Deletions cut 3 bases from V and 0 bases from J, with 11 bases between. Germline CDR1 reads MDHEN; CDR2 reads SYDVKM. DNA of the CDR3: TGTGCCAGCAGTTTGCCGGGGACAATGAACACTGAAGCTTTCTTT. This gives the protein CASSLPGTMNTEAFF.

This clone has just one count. The chain recombines TRBV5-1 with TRBJ2-3; a weak D match, TRBD1 (7 bases). V was clipped by 4 bases and J by 1 base, with 13 bases between them. CDR1 is SGHRS, CDR2 YFSETQ, per germline. CDR3 size: 15 residues. The CDR3: CASSGGTARTDTQYF. As DNA, the CDR3 is TGCGCCAGCAGCGGCGGGACAGCCCGCACAGATACGCAGTATTTT.

V gene TRBV2 combines with J gene TRBJ1-2; TRBD1 matches at 9 bases. Germline CDR1 is SNHLY and CDR2 is FYNNEI. The CDR3 totals 14 residues. J was trimmed by 6 bases and V by 4 bases; bases with no gene match: 6. The CDR3 coding sequence is TGTGCCAGCAGTGGGGGACAGGGAGGTCATGGCTACACCTTC. This gives the protein CASSGGQGGHGYTF.

The chain couples TRBV5-5 to TRBJ2-1, with D perhaps TRBD2 (6 bases). The germline gives CDR1 SGHKS, CDR2 YYEKEE (reference sequence). Trimming took 6 bases from V and 6 from J, leaving 22 bases between them. This CDR3 has 16 residues. The CDR3 DNA sequence: TGTGCCAGCAACCCCCATGGGGCGGGAACGGGCAATGAGCAGTTCTTC. As protein: CASNPHGAGTGNEQFF.

A few counts support this clone. The chain combines TRBV7-2 with TRBJ1-1; 9 bases map to TRBD1. Germline V CDR1 and CDR2: SGHTA, FQGNSA. This CDR3 is built from 14 residues. V shed 4 bases and J 8 bases; nucleotides not matched to a gene: 8. The CDR3 reads CASSSQGAGSEAFF. In DNA form, the CDR3 reads TGTGCCAGCAGCTCACAGGGGGCCGGGTCAGAAGCTTTCTTT.

The V and J genes are TRBV25-1 and TRBJ1-4; TRBD1 might be the D (6 bases). The CDR3 extends over 13 amino acids. Per germline, CDR1 MGHDK and CDR2 SYGVNS. Trimming shortened V by 8 bases and J by 8 bases, and 15 bases separated the two germline ends. The CDR3 region has the DNA TGTGCCAGCCAACGGGGGGCAGGGGAAAAACTGTTTTTT. Its translation: CASQRGAGEKLFF.

This clone was recorded once. This rearrangement joins TRBV29-1 to TRBJ2-1, with 9 nucleotides matching TRBD2. V shed 1 base, J shed 1 base, and the junction held 2 bases outside the gene matches. The CDR3 loop spans 15 amino acids. From germline, CDR1 is SQVTM and CDR2 ANQGSEA. CDR3 amino acids: CSVEGLAGSYNEQFF. CDR3 sequence (DNA): TGCAGCGTTGAAGGTCTAGCGGGATCCTACAATGAGCAGTTCTTC.

This chain connects TRBV10-3 to TRBJ1-1, with a tentative D call TRBD1 (6 bases). Germline V gene sequence: CDR1 ENHRY, CDR2 SYGVKD. The CDR3 covers 14 residues. Trimming left V 7 bases short and J 1 base short, with 13 bases between. The CDR3 loop is CAINDGDKNTEAFF. In DNA form, the CDR3 reads TGTGCCATCAATGACGGGGACAAGAACACTGAAGCTTTCTTT.

The chain recombines TRBV6-6 with TRBJ1-1; D is uncertain. Germline loops: CDR1 MNHNY, CDR2 SVGAGI (reference sequence). Trimming pared 7 bases from V and 4 bases from J, leaving 13 bases between. The CDR3 contains 13 residues. The CDR3 nucleotides read TGTGCCAGCACCCAAACGACATCCACTGAAGCTTTCTTT. Translating it yields CASTQTTSTEAFF.

The genes are TRBV5-4 and TRBJ2-3; D remains ambiguous. The CDR3 runs 13 residues. CDR1 is SGHNT, CDR2 YYREEE, per germline (reference sequence). With 4 bases removed from V and 6 bases from J, the gap between germline ends came to 12 bases. DNA of the CDR3: TGTGCCAGCAGCGCCCCTTCGAGGGATACGCAGTATTTT. This encodes CASSAPSRDTQYF.

The chain is built from TRBV25-1 and TRBJ2-2; a weak D match, TRBD2 (6 bases). Germline assignment: CDR1 MGHDK and CDR2 SYGVNS. The V and J ends lost 3 bases and 0 bases respectively, with 11 bases between them. This CDR3 has 16 residues. CDR3 bases: TGTGCCAGCAGTGAGGTTTGGGGGGCGAACACCGGGGAGCTGTTTTTT. Translated: CASSEVWGANTGELFF.

This sequence joins TRBV5-4 and TRBJ2-3; 12 nucleotides match TRBD2. The CDR3 covers 16 residues. Germline assignment: CDR1 SGHNT and CDR2 YYREEE (reference sequence). Trimming at V came to 4 bases and at J to 1 base, leaving 4 bases not matched to a gene. As DNA, the CDR3 is TGTGCCAGCAGCCGGAGACTAGCGGGGGGCACAGATACGCAGTATTTT. This gives the protein CASSRRLAGGTDTQYF.

This clone has just a few counts. The chain carries TRBV9 and TRBJ2-3; TRBD2 agrees at 10 bases. V gave up 2 bases and J gave up 4 bases; unmatched junction bases: 4. There are 15 residues in the CDR3. Germline-derived CDR1 and CDR2 are SGDLS and YYNGEE. CDR3 nucleotides: TGTGCCAGCAGCGTGAGCGGGAGGGCCTCAGATACGCAGTATTTT. As protein: CASSVSGRASDTQYF.

This clone was seen a single time. The chain links TRBV18 to TRBJ2-3; a weak D match, TRBD2 (6 bases). The CDR3 runs 15 residues. The V and J ends lost 6 bases and 0 bases respectively, with 13 bases between them. Germline V gene lookup returns CDR1 KGHSH and CDR2 LQKENI. CDR3 nucleotide sequence: TGTGCCAGCTCCCAACAGCGGGCAAGCACAGATACGCAGTATTTT. This gives the protein CASSQQRASTDTQYF.

The chain uses TRBV27 and TRBJ1-6; the D gene is possibly TRBD1 (5 bases). The V and J ends lost 1 base and 10 bases respectively, with 11 bases between them. The germline gives CDR1 MNHEY, CDR2 SMNVEV (reference sequence). The CDR3 runs 14 residues. Written as DNA, the CDR3 is TGTGCCAGCAGTTTATTGGGGGGAGGGTCACCCCTCCACTTT. Amino acid sequence: CASSLLGGGSPLHF.

This chain uses TRBV3-1 (or the pseudogene TRBV3-2) with TRBJ2-3, with 8 bases identical to TRBD2. The germline gives CDR1 LGHDT, CDR2 YNNKEL (reference sequence). This CDR3 has 16 residues. The V and J ends lost 2 bases and 3 bases, in that order; junction bases with no gene match: 7. The CDR3 DNA sequence: TGTGCCAGCAGCCAACGGGCGCCGGGGGGGACAGATACGCAGTATTTT. Residues: CASSQRAPGGTDTQYF.

V and J are TRBV9 and TRBJ1-2; TRBD1 matches 12 bases. This CDR3 is 16 amino acids long. After removal of 2 bases from V and 4 bases from J, the junction contained 6 bases not matched to a gene. Germline V gives CDR1 SGDLS, CDR2 YYNGEE. CDR3 loop: CASSVGTGGFGYGYTF. DNA for the CDR3: TGTGCCAGCAGCGTTGGGACAGGGGGCTTTGGCTATGGCTACACCTTC.

This chain connects TRBV7-2 to TRBJ1-2; 10 nucleotides agree with TRBD1. CDR1 and CDR2 from the germline V gene are SGHTA and FQGNSA. With V trimmed by 5 bases and J by 3 bases, 12 bases remained unmatched. The CDR3 is 17 amino acids. The CDR3 DNA sequence: TGTGCCAGCAGCCAATCCAACGACAGGGGGCGTTACTATGGCTACACCTTC. Translation gives CASSQSNDRGRYYGYTF.

The rearrangement links TRBV9 to TRBJ2-3, with 10 nucleotides matching TRBD2. The CDR3 has 19 amino acids. Germline CDR1 is SGDLS and CDR2 is YYNGEE. V was pared by 4 bases and J by 6 bases, with 20 bases of the junction left unmatched. The CDR3 is CASSSSSGGSFDLLDTQYF. CDR3 DNA sequence: TGTGCCAGCAGCTCCTCTAGCGGGGGTTCTTTCGACCTCCTCGATACGCAGTATTTT.

The chain joins TRBV5-1 to TRBJ1-1; TRBD1 is a possible D gene (6 bases). This CDR3 spans 13 amino acids. Germline V gives CDR1 SGHRS, CDR2 YFSETQ. With 2 bases removed from V and 4 bases from J, the gap between germline ends came to 9 bases. CDR3 DNA: TGCGCCAGCAGCTTACAGGGACCCACTGAAGCTTTCTTT. Its translation: CASSLQGPTEAFF.

The J gene is TRBJ1-2, the V gene TRBV12-3 or TRBV12-4; a possible D gene is TRBD1 (5 bases). V dropped 7 bases and J dropped 6 bases, with 15 bases sitting between them. This CDR3 spans 13 amino acids. The CDR3 sequence: CASTPAGLHGYTF. CDR3 coding DNA: TGTGCCAGCACCCCGGCAGGGTTACATGGCTACACCTTC.

The CDR3 reads CASSLVASGPPYEQYF. CDR3 DNA sequence: TGTGCCAGCAGCTTAGTCGCTAGCGGACCACCCTACGAGCAGTACTTC. The V and J genes are TRBV7-9 and TRBJ2-7; 7 positions agree with TRBD2. This CDR3 has 16 amino acids. With 1 base clipped from V and 2 bases from J, the junction kept 8 bases outside the gene matches. Germline loops: CDR1 SEHNR, CDR2 FQNEAQ (reference sequence).

The chain joins TRBV19 to TRBJ2-1, with 11 bases aligning to TRBD1. Trimming cost V 4 bases and J 3 bases; bases outside gene matches: 2. CDR3 size: 15 residues. The germline V gene encodes CDR1 LNHDA and CDR2 SQIVND (reference sequence). CDR3 sequence: CASSTGTGGYNEQFF. In DNA form, the CDR3 reads TGTGCCAGTAGTACCGGGACAGGGGGCTACAATGAGCAGTTCTTC.

The chain employs TRBV27 and TRBJ1-1, with 8 bases lining up with TRBD1. Germline-derived CDR1 and CDR2 are MNHEY and SMNVEV (reference sequence). This CDR3 has 16 amino acids. V gave up 2 bases and J gave up 4 bases; unmatched junction bases: 9. DNA for the CDR3: TGTGCCAGCAGTTTAAGTCAGGGGGCGCAGGGCACTGAAGCTTTCTTT. It codes for CASSLSQGAQGTEAFF.

The chain employs TRBV18 and TRBJ2-4; D is unresolved. The CDR3 is 14 amino acids. V was cut by 6 bases and J by 0 bases, with 9 bases left in between. CDR1 is KGHSH and CDR2 is LQKENI in the germline V gene. The DNA for the CDR3 is TGTGCCAGCTCGGAACAGCTAGCCAAAAACATTCAGTACTTC. Residues: CASSEQLAKNIQYF.

Notes on this clone: At one of its ends the junction is not consistent with the germline gene, which may arise from a read error. This chain links TRBV5-8 with TRBJ2-4, with D hard to call. The CDR3 has 13 amino acids. Germline values: CDR1 SGHTS, CDR2 YDEGEE. For the CDR3, the DNA is TGTGCCAGCAGCTTGAACGGTGGAGCCGTAGCCCACTTC. It is translated as CASSLNGGAVAHF.

V usage is TRBV18 and J usage is TRBJ2-3; TRBD2 might be the D (5 bases). V shed 3 bases and J shed 6 bases, with 16 bases lying between them. There are 15 residues in the CDR3. Per the germline V gene, CDR1 is KGHSH and CDR2 is LQKENI. As DNA, the CDR3 is TGTGCCAGCTCACCGTCCGGGCCTGGCGGGGATACGCAGTATTTT. Residues: CASSPSGPGGDTQYF.

The V call is TRBV7-9, the J call TRBJ1-1; D remains ambiguous. The CDR3 totals 13 residues. Between the trimmed V and J ends, which lost 3 bases and 3 bases, there was a span of 8 bases. Germline V gene data show CDR1 as SEHNR and CDR2 as FQNEAQ (reference sequence). CDR3 in DNA: TGTGCCAGCAGCTTCTCAGAGGACACTGAAGCTTTCTTT. Its translation: CASSFSEDTEAFF.

This clone has just one count. The chain carries TRBV5-6 and TRBJ2-4; 9 nucleotides agree with TRBD1. Germline CDR1 reads SGHDT; CDR2 reads YYEEEE. With V trimmed by 3 bases and J by 8 bases, 6 bases remained unmatched. The CDR3 extends over 14 amino acids. CDR3 nucleotide sequence: TGTGCCAGCAGCTCCCGGGACAGGGTTGACATTCAGTACTTC. Translation: CASSSRDRVDIQYF.